A selection of T cell receptor beta chains follows, all from one sample in a study of identical twins. TCRdb reprocessed the 5' RACE reads via MiXCR and lists one record per CDR3 protein. The table has roughly 480,000 distinct CDR3 sequences, 20% to 25% seen once. These data were also reused for a study on T cells expressing NK-cell markers.

The material sequenced was CD4+ T cells sorted from blood. Receptors originate from a woman between 18 and 29 years old in good health. Each CDR3 is given with its conserved first and last residue. D genes are given only for firm matches. Only some rows state a clone size, as once, few, many or a class for expanded clones.

v_call	d_call	clone_size	j_call	cdr3_nt	cdr3_aa
TRBV4-1	.	.	TRBJ1-6	TGCGCCAGCAGCCAAGATAAGGGGGGCAGGGTTAATTCACCCCTCCACTTT	CASSQDKGGRVNSPLHF
TRBV6-4	TRBD2	.	TRBJ2-1	TGTGCCAGCAGTGACGGACTAGCGGGAGGTGAGCAGTTCTTC	CASSDGLAGGEQFF
TRBV20-1	.	few	TRBJ2-6	TGCAGTGCTAAGGTCTTCTCTGGGGCCAACGTCCTGACTTTC	CSAKVFSGANVLTF
TRBV4-3	.	.	TRBJ2-1	TGCGCCAGCAGCCAAGATTCCCGGAATGAGCAGTTCTTC	CASSQDSRNEQFF
TRBV12-3/TRBV12-4	TRBD1	many	TRBJ1-3	TGTGCCAGCAGTAACAGGGGGCCGAGCTCTGGAAACACCATATATTTT	CASSNRGPSSGNTIYF
TRBV11-3	TRBD2	few	TRBJ2-3	TGTGCCAGCAGCTTATTCCTCGGCGGGGGGGGCACAGATACGCAGTATTTT	CASSLFLGGGGTDTQYF
TRBV19	TRBD1	few	TRBJ1-1	TGTGCCAGCCACCGACAGGGGCGAGGGGCTGAAGCTTTCTTT	CASHRQGRGAEAFF
TRBV7-2	TRBD2	.	TRBJ2-1	TGTGCCAGCACCAGGAGCGGGGGGAGCTACAATGAGCAGTTCTTC	CASTRSGGSYNEQFF
TRBV9	.	few	TRBJ2-2	TGTGCCAGCAGCGGTAGAAGAGTTGACACCGGGGAGCTGTTTTTT	CASSGRRVDTGELFF
TRBV6-4	.	.	TRBJ1-2	TGTGCCAGCAGTGAGCCTGGACAAGGAGGCTACACCTTC	CASSEPGQGGYTF
TRBV12-3/TRBV12-4	TRBD1	few	TRBJ1-5	TGTGCCAGCAGTTCGGGCAGGGGGCCAAATCAGCCCCAGCATTTT	CASSSGRGPNQPQHF
TRBV20-1	.	.	TRBJ2-3	TGCAGTGTTGGCTTCACTAGCACAGATACGCAGTATTTT	CSVGFTSTDTQYF
TRBV29-1	.	few	TRBJ2-2	TGCAGCGTTGGCCGGGAGACGAACACCGGGGAGCTGTTTTTT	CSVGRETNTGELFF
TRBV6-1	TRBD2	few	TRBJ2-7	TGTGCCAGCAGACCCATAGCGGGAGACGCAGACGAGCAGTACTTC	CASRPIAGDADEQYF
TRBV25-1	TRBD2	few	TRBJ2-1	TGTGCCAGCAGTGATAGTTGGGGTAGCGGGAGGGGGGGCAATGAGCAGTTCTTC	CASSDSWGSGRGGNEQFF
TRBV3-1	TRBD1	.	TRBJ1-1	TGTGCCAGCTCTTGGACAGGGGGCTATACTGAAGCTTTCTTT	CASSWTGGYTEAFF
TRBV7-2	TRBD2	.	TRBJ2-3	TGTGCCAGCAGCTTAAGCGACCTTAGCGGGAGGGCCGCAGATACGCAGTATTTT	CASSLSDLSGRAADTQYF
TRBV20-1	.	.	TRBJ2-3	TGCAGTGCTAGGCCACCGACGAGCACAGATACGCAGTATTTT	CSARPPTSTDTQYF
TRBV20-1	.	.	TRBJ2-3	TGCAGTGCTTTGGGGCGAGCGACGGCCACAGATACGCAGTATTTT	CSALGRATATDTQYF
TRBV9	.	.	TRBJ2-7	TGTGCCAGCAGCGTTACAGGTTCCGAGCAGTACTTC	CASSVTGSEQYF
TRBV5-1	.	few	TRBJ2-2	TGCGCCAGCAGCGCCGGGTCCTTGTGGGGCACCGGGGAGCTGTTTTTT	CASSAGSLWGTGELFF
TRBV7-9	.	.	TRBJ1-6	TGTGCCAGCAGCTCCGGAGTCCTCCACTTT	CASSSGVLHF
TRBV7-2	.	many	TRBJ2-1	TGTGCCAGCAGCTTAGGGTCTAGGTTCAATGAGCAGTTCTTC	CASSLGSRFNEQFF
TRBV7-9	TRBD2	.	TRBJ2-2	TGTGCCAGCTGCGTCGCGTGGGGACTAGCGAACACCGGGGAGCTGTTTTTT	CASCVAWGLANTGELFF
TRBV5-1	TRBD2	.	TRBJ2-1	TGCGCCAGCAGTGGGACCGGGACTAGCGGAAACAATGAGCAGTTCTTC	CASSGTGTSGNNEQFF
TRBV30	.	few	TRBJ1-1	TGTGCCTGGAGTCACGCAGATACCAGAGAAGCTTTCTTT	CAWSHADTREAFF
TRBV27	.	.	TRBJ1-1	TGTGCCAGCAGTTTAAACGGGGTCGGCACTGAAGCTTTCTTT	CASSLNGVGTEAFF
TRBV20-1	TRBD2	few	TRBJ2-1	TGCAGTGCTAGAGTCACTAGCGGGGCGTCCTCCTACAATGAGCAGTTCTTC	CSARVTSGASSYNEQFF
TRBV3-1	.	.	TRBJ2-7	TGTGCCAGCAGCCAAGATTGGTCCAGACCGTACGAGCAGTACTTC	CASSQDWSRPYEQYF
TRBV5-1	.	.	TRBJ1-4	TGCGCCAGCAGCTTGGTTGGATCGGAGGAAAAACTGTTTTTT	CASSLVGSEEKLFF